This T cell receptor beta chain was sequenced for a study of identical twins listed by TCRdb under 2016. Study-wide context: The study deep-sequenced TCR alpha and beta repertoires from monozygotic twins, unrelated adults of various ages and cord blood to test whether fetal clonotypes persist. Replicate twin experiments were performed at different times using different library preparation protocols to rule out contamination.

Including cysteine and phenylalanine, the CDR3 has 18 amino acids. The DNA shown is the 54-base CDR3, in frame from base 1. Reading the germline V gene gives CDR1 SGHTA and CDR2 FQGNSA. Here V drops 5 bases and J drops 0 bases, and the junction holds 7 bases not matched to any gene. Every donor in the study was a healthy Caucasian. Three pairs of female monozygotic twins, all aged about 18 to 30 years, made up the twin cohort. Positive isolation kits from Invitrogen were used to isolate the CD4+ and CD8+ T cell populations. Remarks on this clonotype: This clone's antigen is unknown. It has no much larger one-base neighbor in the sample; base qualities were not kept.

Study-level results and caveats: Zero-insertion analyses could be partly confounded by invariant T cells such as MAIT and iNKT, though diverse VJ usage argued against such confounding for most clonotypes. Fewer insertions were carried by abundant cord blood beta clonotypes, a similar but weaker trend appeared in young adult naive repertoires, and no such trend appeared in memory repertoires. Because the same donors could not be followed over many years, the conclusions relied on cross-sectional statistical analysis. Compared with coincidental sharing between unrelated individuals, an excess of low generation-probability sequences was observed among out-of-frame TCR alpha sequences shared between twins. In beta out-of-frame sequences, excess twin sharing was weaker, because having fewer shared sequences lowered the signal-to-noise ratio. Recombination models systematically underestimated out-of-frame TCR alpha sharing in monozygotic twins but agreed with sharing between unrelated individuals.

Libraries were made using 5' RACE. Data came from an Illumina HiSeq 2000. Template switching introduced a universal primer binding site; the final cDNA contained a unique molecular identifier, enabling accurate counting of TCR cDNA molecules. Specific primers in the conserved constant-segment region were used to synthesize first-strand cDNA for the TCR alpha and beta chains. To control for contamination, each cDNA library was double barcoded with a SMART-Mk sample barcode plus Illumina barcodes. Two successive PCR steps introduced TruSeq adapter sequences along with Illumina sample barcodes. The TCR alpha and beta cDNA libraries were sequenced on the Illumina HiSeq platform using custom primers. The authors' analysis ran thus. MiGEC was used to process raw reads and extract unique molecular identifiers, and MiXCR was used to find CDR3 positions. Recombination models were inferred per individual with the repgenHMM and IGoR tools using an EM algorithm. The tcR package in R was used for shared clonotype analysis, with sharing normalized by the product of cloneset sizes. To study raw recombination without the effects of thymic and clonal selection, out-of-frame nonproductive sequences were analyzed. The public sequencing data were trimmed at Q25 with fastp and processed into clonotypes with MiXCR by TCRdb, which kept only in-frame beta chains. Entries are consolidated by CDR3 protein sequence, retaining the most common genes and DNA. The authors' filters were not applied to this entry. This sample is represented by some 500,000 distinct CDR3 sequences; about 20% of them were singletons. The leading ten clones occupy under 0.95% of the sample.

This same sample was also part of a study on T cells expressing NK-cell markers. The second investigation adds: About 8 donors provided sorted CD3+CD56+NKG2C+, CD3+CD56+NKG2C- and CD3+CD56-NKG2C+ T-cell subsets, whose TCR beta-chain repertoires were profiled. Seven of the eight sequenced donors were HCMV-seropositive and one was HCMV-seronegative. In several experiments an anti-gammadeltaTCR antibody was added to restrict sorting to alphabetaTCR-expressing T cells. In about 6 donors, the dominant CD3+CD56+NKG2C+ clonotypes were found to rank among the top 10 CD8+ clonotypes and to make up roughly 1.0-7.5% of CD8+ T cells. Those dominant clonotypes were again the most abundant among CD3+CD56-NKG2C+ cells in several donors, at roughly 28.3-60.1%. Whether the expanded NKG2C-expressing T cell clones were specific for HCMV antigens was left unclear. The eight sequenced donors were randomly selected healthy volunteers, three men and five women. To determine HCMV serostatus, a commercial ELISA kit was used to detect HCMV-specific IgG in serum. MIGEC handled demultiplexing of the reads and grouping by UMI, while MiTCR was used to assemble and quantify clonotypes. To exclude erroneous sequences, only TCR cDNA sequences supported by at least two reads were retained. The tcR package was used for downstream repertoire analysis, and clonotypes were matched between fractions using CDR3 nucleotide sequence together with V segment. VDJmatch was used to annotate antigen specificity against VDJdb, with one amino acid substitution in CDR3 permitted.

The sample consisted of CD4+ T cells sorted from blood. The receptor comes from a young woman in good health. Here the chain combines TRBV7-2 and TRBJ1-4; 12 middle bases align to TRBD1. CDR3 sequence: CASSRAGQGASTNEKLFF. The nucleotide sequence is given as TGTGCCAGCAGCCGAGCGGGACAGGGGGCCTCAACTAATGAAAAACTGTTTTTT.